The next 9 T cell receptor beta chains were all read from a single sample in a study of control samples from healthy donors and cancer patients. Repertoires were generated with immunoSEQ multiplex PCR, while TCRdb's copy carries only in-frame clones and drops some. The data contain some 130,000 clones, 92% of them singletons. The sequencing input was blood. The receptor source for this set is a woman between 45 and 65 years old in good health.

This rearrangement joins TRBV6-6 to TRBJ2-3; 10 bases agree with TRBD1. Trimming removed 6 bases from V and 5 bases from J; junction bases left unmatched: 11. Germline assignment: CDR1 MNHNY and CDR2 SVGAGI (reference sequence). The CDR3 is made up of 16 amino acids. CDR3 coding DNA: TGTGCCAGCAGCAGCCCAGACAGGGGGCAGGGAGATACGCAGTATTTT. The encoded protein is CASSSPDRGQGDTQYF.

The chain couples TRBV5-1 to TRBJ2-5, with D unresolved. Trimming took off 0 bases at V and 8 bases at J, with 17 bases between the two ends. This CDR3 contains 15 residues. Per germline, CDR1 SGHRS and CDR2 YFSETQ. CDR3 protein: CASSLDPQGLGTQYF. The CDR3 DNA sequence: TGCGCCAGCAGCTTGGATCCCCAAGGCCTAGGAACCCAGTACTTC.

In the case of this clone: The identical CDR3 is also encoded by other nucleotide sequences in the sample. The chain has TRBV13 and TRBJ1-2; possibly TRBD1 for D (5 bases). The germline V and J ends were trimmed by 5 bases and 4 bases, with 17 bases remaining between them. CDR1 is PRHDT and CDR2 is FYEKMQ in the germline V gene (reference sequence). The CDR3 has 15 amino acids. As DNA, the CDR3 is TGTGCCAGCAGCGAGGGACTGTCGGAAAGCTATGGCTACACCTTC. It translates to CASSEGLSESYGYTF.

As regards this clone: This same CDR3 is encoded by further DNA sequences in the sample. The genes are TRBV2 and TRBJ2-2; 11 bases match TRBD1. There are 15 residues in the CDR3. Germline V lookup: CDR1 SNHLY, CDR2 FYNNEI. Trimming cost V 10 bases and J 6 bases; bases outside gene matches: 10. The CDR3 nucleotides read TGTGCCATAAAAACCGGGGGACAGGGGGCCGGGGAGCTGTTTTTT. It specifies CAIKTGGQGAGELFF.

The rearrangement joins TRBV7-2 to TRBJ1-5; 10 bases are a match to TRBD1. Germline trimming cut 5 bases from V and 0 bases from J; bases unmatched to any gene: 10. This CDR3 region has 18 residues. The germline V gene encodes CDR1 SGHTA and CDR2 FQGNSA. CDR3 bases: TGTGCCAGCAGCCCAGCCGGGACAGGGGCTTATAGCAATCAGCCCCAGCATTTT. Its translation is CASSPAGTGAYSNQPQHF.

V is TRBV5-4 and J is TRBJ2-7; D is ambiguous. Germline-derived CDR1 and CDR2 are SGHNT and YYREEE (reference sequence). V lost 2 bases to trimming and J lost 4 bases, with 10 bases between them. The CDR3 runs 13 residues. The CDR3 loop is CASSFWGGYEQYF. CDR3 bases: TGTGCCAGCAGCTTCTGGGGTGGGTACGAGCAGTACTTC.

The genes are TRBV10-3 and TRBJ2-6; possible D gene TRBD1, 6 bases. Per germline, CDR1 ENHRY and CDR2 SYGVKD. This CDR3 is built from 16 residues. With 4 bases removed from V and 0 bases from J, the gap between germline ends came to 10 bases. CDR3 amino acids: CAISGGQISGANVLTF. The DNA of the CDR3 is TGTGCCATCAGTGGGGGACAAATCTCTGGGGCCAACGTCCTGACTTTC.

The rearrangement links TRBV27 to TRBJ2-5; TRBD2 matches 15 bases. Germline CDR1 and CDR2: MNHEY and SMNVEV (reference sequence). The CDR3 is 19 residues long. The V segment lost 5 bases and the J segment 2 bases; nucleotides outside the gene matches: 12. The DNA for the CDR3 is TGTGCCAGCAGTCCCGGACTAGCGGGGGGGCCAAGGGGGCAAGAGACCCAGTACTTC. Encoded protein: CASSPGLAGGPRGQETQYF.

The chain employs TRBV4-1 and TRBJ1-1; D perhaps matches TRBD1 (6 bases). This CDR3 comprises 15 residues. Germline V gene sequence: CDR1 MGHRA, CDR2 YSYEKL. The germline V and J ends were trimmed by 0 bases and 5 bases, with 13 bases remaining between them. CDR3 region: CASSQEIGGGTEAFF. Here the CDR3 DNA reads TGCGCCAGCAGCCAAGAGATAGGGGGAGGTACTGAAGCTTTCTTT.